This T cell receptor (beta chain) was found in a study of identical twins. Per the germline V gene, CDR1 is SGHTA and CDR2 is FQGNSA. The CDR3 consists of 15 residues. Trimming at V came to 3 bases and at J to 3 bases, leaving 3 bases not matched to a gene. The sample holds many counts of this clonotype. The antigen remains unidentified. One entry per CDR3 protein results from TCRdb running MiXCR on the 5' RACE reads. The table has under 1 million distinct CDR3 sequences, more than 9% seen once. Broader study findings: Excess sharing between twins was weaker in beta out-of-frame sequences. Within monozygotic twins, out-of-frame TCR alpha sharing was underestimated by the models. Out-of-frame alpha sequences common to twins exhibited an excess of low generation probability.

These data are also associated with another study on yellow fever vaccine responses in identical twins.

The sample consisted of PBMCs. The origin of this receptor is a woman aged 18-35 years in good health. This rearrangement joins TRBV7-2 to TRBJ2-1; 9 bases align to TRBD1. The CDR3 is CASSFRDRVYNEQFF. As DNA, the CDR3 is TGTGCCAGCAGCTTCCGGGACAGGGTCTACAATGAGCAGTTCTTC.